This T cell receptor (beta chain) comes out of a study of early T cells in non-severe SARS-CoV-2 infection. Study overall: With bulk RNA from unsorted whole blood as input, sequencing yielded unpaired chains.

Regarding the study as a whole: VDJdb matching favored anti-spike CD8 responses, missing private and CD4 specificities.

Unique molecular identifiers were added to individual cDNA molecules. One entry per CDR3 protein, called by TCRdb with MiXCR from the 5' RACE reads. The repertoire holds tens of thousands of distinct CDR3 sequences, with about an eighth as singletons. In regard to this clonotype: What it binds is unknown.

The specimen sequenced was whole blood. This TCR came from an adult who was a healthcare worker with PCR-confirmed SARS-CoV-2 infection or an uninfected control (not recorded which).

In nucleotides, the CDR3 is TGTGCCAGCAGCTTACCCGTCGGGGAGACCCAGTACTTC. This codes for CASSLPVGETQYF. The V and J genes are TRBV7-6 and TRBJ2-5; the D is unclear. V lost 2 bases and J lost 5, with 9 bases in between. Germline loops: CDR1 SGHVS, CDR2 FNYEAQ. The CDR3 consists of 13 residues.